The 3 T cell receptor beta chains below all came from one sample that was sequenced in a study of early T cells in non-severe SARS-CoV-2 infection. TCRdb fed the 5' RACE reads into MiXCR, producing one record per CDR3 protein. Seen here are about 55,000 distinct CDR3 sequences, 6.6% observed once, and the top ten hold about 5.8%. Sequenced here: whole blood, sampled at baseline. The receptors were gathered from an adult who was a healthcare worker with PCR-confirmed SARS-CoV-2 infection or an uninfected control (not recorded which).

This clonotype was detected a few times. The V gene is TRBV28, the J gene TRBJ2-3; 9 positions match TRBD1. Germline V gene lookup returns CDR1 MDHEN and CDR2 SYDVKM. This CDR3 contains 16 residues. Trimming at V came to 2 bases and at J to 2 bases, leaving 5 bases not matched to a gene. The CDR3 DNA reads TGTGCCAGCAGTTTACCTGGGACAGGGTACACAGATACGCAGTATTTT. Amino acid sequence: CASSLPGTGYTDTQYF.

There are many counts of this clonotype. The V call is TRBV12-3 or TRBV12-4, the J call TRBJ1-2; 9 positions agree with TRBD1. This CDR3 contains 13 residues. V lost 6 bases, J lost 9 bases, and 8 bases stayed unmatched. The CDR3 nucleotides are TGTGCCAGCAGCCTGGACAGGGGAATCAGCTACACCTTC. This sequence encodes CASSLDRGISYTF.

This clonotype was seen many times. CDR3: CASSASLGARPQHF. The CDR3 DNA follows: TGTGCCAGCAGCGCATCTTTGGGGGCCCGGCCCCAGCATTTT. The V gene is TRBV28, the J gene TRBJ1-5, with D possibly matching TRBD1 (6 bases). Trimming pared 6 bases from V and 9 bases from J, leaving 18 bases between. Germline CDR1 and CDR2: MDHEN and SYDVKM. CDR3 size: 14 residues.